The 27 T cell receptor beta chains below all came from one sample that was sequenced in a study of low-dose radiotherapy and immunotherapy resistance in tumors. Alpha- and beta-chain coverage of first-strand cDNA came from TRAV- and TRBV-specific primers. Amplification, which lasted around 21 PCR cycles, used a constant-region primer and V-primer adapter to amplify TCRs. Via MiXCR, TCRdb re-called the reads, giving one row per CDR3 protein. Here the sample spans nearly 95,000 distinct CDR3 sequences, 9% to 9.5% being singletons. Time point of the sample: before trial treatment. The specimen comprised PBMCs, sampled before treatment. Every receptor here comes from a male donor with prostate cancer.

This clonotype was seen many times. The V call is TRBV20-1, the J call TRBJ2-2; 7 bases are shared with TRBD1. V lost 3 bases, J lost 0 bases, and 1 base stayed unmatched. The CDR3 is 14 residues long. Germline V gene data show CDR1 as DFQATT and CDR2 as SNEGSKA (reference sequence). This chain's CDR3 is CSARTGPNTGELFF. The CDR3 nucleotides read TGCAGTGCTAGGACAGGGCCGAACACCGGGGAGCTGTTTTTT.

This clonotype was found many times. The gene calls are TRBV7-2 and TRBJ2-7; tentatively, D is TRBD2 (5 bases). The CDR3 contains 13 residues. V was pared by 3 bases and J by 1 base, with 7 bases between. CDR1 is SGHTA and CDR2 is FQGNSA in the germline V gene. CDR3 sequence (DNA): TGTGCCAGCAGCTTCGGGATTTCCTACGAGCAGTACTTC. Protein: CASSFGISYEQYF.

This clonotype was recorded at least ten times. The chain links TRBV9 to TRBJ2-3; the D gene is possibly TRBD2 (6 bases). Trimming removed 0 bases from V and 2 bases from J, with 7 bases in between. Germline CDR1 and CDR2: SGDLS and YYNGEE. CDR3 length: 14 residues. Written as DNA, the CDR3 is TGTGCCAGCAGCGTAGGACTAGTCACAGATACGCAGTATTTT. Its protein product is CASSVGLVTDTQYF.

At least ten counts were recorded for this clonotype. This sequence joins TRBV5-4 and TRBJ1-3; a weak D match, TRBD1 (6 bases). The V gene's germline CDR1 is SGHNT and CDR2 YYREEE (reference sequence). The CDR3 is 14 residues long. The ends were cut back, 4 bases at V and 2 bases at J, with 10 bases in the middle. The CDR3 DNA is TGTGCCAGCAGCAAACAGGGTCCTGGAAACACCATATATTTT. Protein product: CASSKQGPGNTIYF. The entire variable domain, with the rest obtained from reference TRBV5-4 and TRBJ1-3, is as follows: ETGVTQSPTHLIKTRGQQVTLRCSSQSGHNTVSWYQQALGQGPQFIFQYYREEENGRGNFPPRFSGLQFPNYSSELNVNALELDDSALYLCASSKQGPGNTIYFGEGSWLTVV.

This clonotype was seen only a few times. The CDR3 reads CASSPSGTQETQYF. The CDR3 DNA is TGCGCCAGCAGCCCCTCCGGGACCCAAGAGACCCAGTACTTC. The chain is built from TRBV5-1 and TRBJ2-5; the D gene could be TRBD1 or TRBD2 (5 bases each). Germline V gene sequence: CDR1 SGHRS, CDR2 YFSETQ. This CDR3 is 14 amino acids long. Trimming shortened V by 4 bases and J by 1 base, and 11 bases separated the two germline ends.

This clonotype was recorded at least ten times. The CDR3 loop reads CSARQDMNTEAFF. The DNA of the CDR3 is TGCAGCGCTCGACAGGATATGAACACTGAAGCTTTCTTT. The chain links TRBV29-1 to TRBJ1-1; D possibly corresponds to TRBD1 (6 bases). The CDR3 length is 13 residues. Trimming took 7 bases from V and 0 from J, leaving 12 bases between them. Germline CDR1 reads SQVTM; CDR2 reads ANQGSEA.

The rearrangement joins TRBV6-8 to TRBJ2-5, with 7 bases that match TRBD1. This CDR3 contains 16 residues. With V trimmed by 5 bases and J by 5 bases, 14 bases remained unmatched. CDR1 and CDR2 from the germline V gene are MNHGY and SAAAGT. As DNA, the CDR3 is TGTGCCAGCAGTACCCCAGGGGGTCCATACGGGGAGACCCAGTACTTC. This translates into CASSTPGGPYGETQYF.

A word on this clonotype: One junction end disagrees with the germline gene, perhaps due to a read error. The chain uses TRBV12-3 or TRBV12-4 and TRBJ2-5; D might be TRBD2 (5 bases). The CDR3 length is 15 residues. The CDR3 region is CASSFSGKVSETHYF. CDR3 bases: TGTGCCAGCAGTTTTTCGGGGAAAGTTTCGGAGACCCATTACTTC.

This clonotype has ten or more counts. The chain couples TRBV5-1 to TRBJ2-7; no firm D call. The CDR3 length is 15 residues. Germline loops: CDR1 SGHRS, CDR2 YFSETQ. V lost 4 bases and J 5 bases, leaving 19 bases between the germline ends. The CDR3 reads CASSPNADRTNEQYF. CDR3 in DNA: TGCGCCAGCAGCCCGAACGCAGATCGGACCAACGAGCAGTACTTC.

This clonotype was detected many times. V is TRBV5-1 and J is TRBJ2-1, with 11 bases fitting TRBD2. The CDR3 contains 15 residues. J lost 7 bases, V lost 0 bases, and 3 bases had no gene match. Germline V CDR1 and CDR2: SGHRS, YFSETQ. CDR3 protein: CASSLDPSGRNEQFF. The CDR3 DNA reads as TGCGCCAGCAGCTTGGACCCTAGCGGGAGGAATGAGCAGTTCTTC.

On this clonotype: A read error is likely here: a far larger clone is one base away. V gene TRBV6-2 or TRBV6-3 combines with J gene TRBJ2-2, with 9 positions matching TRBD1. Germline V gene lookup returns CDR1 MNHEY and CDR2 SVGEGT. The CDR3 has 14 amino acids. CDR3 residues: CASRRTGDTGGLFF. The CDR3 nucleotides read TGTGCCAGCAGGAGGACAGGGGACACCGGGGGGCTGTTTTTT.

There are many counts of this clonotype. V usage is TRBV20-1 and J usage is TRBJ2-7; tentatively, D is TRBD2 (6 bases). The CDR3 contains 14 residues. Looked up from germline, CDR1 is DFQATT and CDR2 is SNEGSKA (reference sequence). The ends were cut back, 3 bases at V and 0 bases at J, with 12 bases in the middle. The CDR3 region is CSASWASVSYEQYF. CDR3 bases: TGCAGTGCTAGCTGGGCTAGCGTCTCCTACGAGCAGTACTTC.

There are many counts of this clonotype. This chain connects TRBV20-1 to TRBJ2-1; D is ambiguous. CDR3 length: 12 amino acids. In germline, CDR1 is DFQATT, CDR2 SNEGSKA (reference sequence). Trimming pared 4 bases from V and 5 bases from J, leaving 9 bases between. The CDR3 is CSAITDDNEQFF. Here the CDR3 DNA reads TGCAGTGCTATCACGGATGACAATGAGCAGTTCTTC.

This clonotype came up many times. This sequence joins TRBV20-1 and TRBJ2-2, with a possible D match to TRBD2 (7 bases). The V gene's germline CDR1 is DFQATT and CDR2 SNEGSKA (reference sequence). The V end lost 6 bases, the J end lost 4 bases, and 15 bases lay between the germline ends. The CDR3 has 14 amino acids. The CDR3 protein is CSAQTGGATGELFF. The CDR3 DNA is TGCAGTGCCCAAACGGGGGGCGCCACCGGGGAGCTGTTTTTT.

This clonotype was counted at least ten times. V and J are TRBV2 and TRBJ2-3; D is ambiguous. The germline V gene encodes CDR1 SNHLY and CDR2 FYNNEI. CDR3 size: 13 residues. V was pared by 7 bases and J by 2 bases, with 10 bases between. DNA for the CDR3: TGTGCCAGCACCCAGGAGTTCACAGATACGCAGTATTTT. It specifies CASTQEFTDTQYF. The whole variable domain, remainder taken from reference TRBV2 and TRBJ2-3, is EPEVTQTPSHQVTQMGQEVILRCVPISNHLYFYWYRQILGQKVEFLVSFYNNEISEKSEIFDDQFSVERPDGSNFTLKIRSTKLEDSAMYFCASTQEFTDTQYFGPGTRLTVL.

The sample holds many counts of this clonotype. The chain couples TRBV29-1 to TRBJ2-7; weak D call: TRBD2 (6 bases). The length of the CDR3 is 14 residues. The V gene's germline CDR1 is SQVTM and CDR2 ANQGSEA. Trimming pared 5 bases from V and 6 bases from J, leaving 20 bases between. Written as DNA, the CDR3 is TGCAGCGTTCGACTAGAAGGGATCCTACGCGAGCAGTACTTC. It specifies CSVRLEGILREQYF.

The sample holds many counts of this clonotype. The chain couples TRBV6-4 to TRBJ2-2; D is unresolved. CDR1 is MRHNA and CDR2 is SNTAGT in the germline V gene. Trimming removed 2 bases from V and 1 base from J, with 11 bases in between. This CDR3 is 16 amino acids long. CDR3 sequence reads: CASSDAFQRNTGELFF. In nucleotides, the CDR3 is TGTGCCAGCAGTGACGCTTTTCAGCGGAACACCGGGGAGCTGTTTTTT.

This clonotype was counted at least ten times. J is TRBJ2-1 and V is TRBV11-1, with D perhaps given as TRBD1 or TRBD2 (5 bases each). The CDR3 loop spans 16 amino acids. The V end lost 3 bases, the J end lost 0 bases, and 12 bases lay between the germline ends. The germline CDR1 and CDR2 sequences are SGHAT and FQDESV (reference sequence). The CDR3 loop is CASSFSGLVSYNEQFF. The CDR3 DNA reads as TGTGCCAGCAGCTTTTCGGGGCTAGTCTCCTACAATGAGCAGTTCTTC.

This clonotype has a handful of counts. Being one base from a much bigger clone, this may be a read error. This chain connects TRBV9 to TRBJ2-1; D uncertain. V dropped 0 bases and J dropped 6 bases, with 7 bases sitting between them. Germline CDR1 SGDLS, CDR2 YYNGEE. The CDR3 spans 13 residues. The CDR3 sequence is CASSVDPGNEQFF. The CDR3 DNA reads TGTGCCAGCAGCGTAGACCCCGGCAATGAGCAGTTCTTC.

The chain recombines TRBV5-8 with TRBJ1-1, with unresolved D. V shed 4 bases and J shed 9 bases, with 16 bases lying between them. Germline assignment: CDR1 SGHTS and CDR2 YDEGEE. CDR3 length: 13 residues. The DNA of the CDR3 is TGTGCCAGCAGCGGATTTGCCCGCAAAAAAGCTTTCTTT. Its protein is CASSGFARKKAFF.

This clonotype has at least ten counts. This chain connects TRBV20-1 to TRBJ2-7; no reliable D call. The CDR3 sequence is 11 residues long. Germline assignment: CDR1 DFQATT and CDR2 SNEGSKA (reference sequence). Trimming took off 3 bases at V and 6 bases at J, with 9 bases between the two ends. In DNA form, the CDR3 reads TGCAGTGCTAGTCGAGCGTCCGAGCAGTACTTC. This sequence encodes CSASRASEQYF.

This clonotype was detected ten times or more. The chain employs TRBV4-1 and TRBJ2-1; tentatively, D is TRBD2 (6 bases). V was cut by 3 bases and J by 6 bases, with 9 bases left in between. Germline CDR1 MGHRA, CDR2 YSYEKL. The CDR3 is 13 residues long. CDR3 nucleotide sequence: TGCGCCAGCAGCCACCCGGGACTCAATGAGCAGTTCTTC. Translated, it gives CASSHPGLNEQFF.

This clonotype has at least ten counts. The chain joins TRBV29-1 to TRBJ1-1, with D unclear. The CDR3 is 10 residues long. V was cut by 4 bases and J by 7 bases, with 7 bases left in between. The germline gives CDR1 SQVTM, CDR2 ANQGSEA. This chain's CDR3 is CSVGPGEAFF. The CDR3 nucleotides read TGCAGCGTTGGGCCGGGTGAAGCTTTCTTT.

In its sample, this clonotype was seen many times. The chain joins TRBV5-4 to TRBJ2-1, with 7 bases matching TRBD2. The CDR3 is 14 residues long. Trimming took 4 bases from V and 7 from J; bases not matched to a gene: 8. Germline CDR1 reads SGHNT; CDR2 reads YYREEE (reference sequence). In nucleotides, the CDR3 is TGTGCCAGCAGCACTGGAGGGACTAATAATGAGCAGTTCTTC. Translated: CASSTGGTNNEQFF.

The chain couples TRBV27 to TRBJ2-7; TRBD1 matches 9 bases. CDR3 length equals 15 residues. Unmatched junction bases numbered 7, after V lost 5 bases and J lost 2 bases. Germline-derived CDR1 and CDR2 are MNHEY and SMNVEV (reference sequence). CDR3 amino acids: CASSPKTGGAYEQYF. The DNA of the CDR3 is TGTGCCAGCAGTCCAAAGACAGGGGGAGCCTACGAGCAGTACTTC.

Worth noting for this clonotype: Being one base from a much bigger clone, this may be a read error. The conserved phenylalanine or tryptophan is not found at the CDR3 terminus, so this likely reflects a read error. The V and J genes are TRBV12-5 and TRBJ1-2; no clear D. The V and J ends lost 5 bases and 3 bases respectively, with 10 bases between them. This CDR3 is built from 13 residues. Germline CDR1 and CDR2: LGHNT and FRNRAP. CDR3 bases: TGTGCTAGTGGTCCTCCCGACCACTATGGCTACACCTAC. Protein product: CASGPPDHYGYTY.

This clonotype was observed at least ten times. The genes are TRBV4-3 and TRBJ2-1; a possible D gene is TRBD2 (6 bases). Germline V gives CDR1 LGHNA, CDR2 YSLEER. CDR3 length: 15 residues. Trimming shortened V by 1 base and J by 6 bases, and 13 bases separated the two germline ends. CDR3 loop: CASSQVPRTTNEQFF. CDR3 sequence (DNA): TGCGCCAGCAGCCAAGTGCCTCGGACTACCAATGAGCAGTTCTTC.